The clone carrying this T cell receptor beta chain was observed once. One junction end disagrees with the germline gene, perhaps due to a read error. The data belong to a study of blood T cell repertoires in COVID-19. Overall study: COVID-19 samples from acute and convalescent phases originated in the United States, Italy and Spain. Sources were T cells, B-cell-depleted T cells, or PBMCs; the material itself was cDNA or gDNA.

In the study's own analysis: By means of reference gene primer amplification, nucleated cell counts were estimated. Sequenced by immunoSEQ multiplex PCR; TCRdb stores in-frame clones only, minus some. V, J and clone size are taken as reported in that table, and D and trimming were inferred from the DNA itself. This sample yields roughly 250,000 clones, of which around 80% are seen a single time; about 2% belongs to the top ten. The CDR3 spans 15 residues. Germline V gives CDR1 SSHAT, CDR2 FNYEAQ (reference sequence). The V and J genes are TRBV7-7 and TRBJ2-5; the match to TRBD2 covers 11 bases. Sample: peripheral blood. The receptor's source is a woman of 80 years or more with acute or convalescent COVID-19. CDR3 loop: CASSRLAGRGETQYF. The CDR3, as DNA: TGTGCTAGCAGCCGACTAGCGGGAAGGGGGGAGACCCAGTACTTC.